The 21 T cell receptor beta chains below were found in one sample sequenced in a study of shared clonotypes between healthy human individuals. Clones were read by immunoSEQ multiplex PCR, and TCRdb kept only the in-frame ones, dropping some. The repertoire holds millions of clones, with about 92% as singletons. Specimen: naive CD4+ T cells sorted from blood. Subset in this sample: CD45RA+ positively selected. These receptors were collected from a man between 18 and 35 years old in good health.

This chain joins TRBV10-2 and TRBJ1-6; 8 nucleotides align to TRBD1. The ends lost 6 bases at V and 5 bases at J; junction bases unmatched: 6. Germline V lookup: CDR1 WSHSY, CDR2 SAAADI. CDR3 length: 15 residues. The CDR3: CASRDGQGDNSPLHF. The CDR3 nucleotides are TGCGCCAGCAGGGATGGACAGGGAGATAATTCACCCCTCCACTTT.

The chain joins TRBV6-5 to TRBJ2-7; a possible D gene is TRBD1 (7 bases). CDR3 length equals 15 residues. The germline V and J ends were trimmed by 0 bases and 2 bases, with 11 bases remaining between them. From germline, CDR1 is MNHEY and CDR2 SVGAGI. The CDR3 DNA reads TGTGCCAGCAGTTACTCGACAGGGAGGACCTACGAGCAGTACTTC. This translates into CASSYSTGRTYEQYF.

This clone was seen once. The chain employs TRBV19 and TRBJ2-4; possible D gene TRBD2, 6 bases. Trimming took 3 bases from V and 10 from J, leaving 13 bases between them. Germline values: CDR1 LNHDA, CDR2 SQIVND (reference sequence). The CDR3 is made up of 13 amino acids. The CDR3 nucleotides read TGTGCCAGTAGTATCCGGGGGACTGGGATTCAGTACTTC. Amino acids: CASSIRGTGIQYF.

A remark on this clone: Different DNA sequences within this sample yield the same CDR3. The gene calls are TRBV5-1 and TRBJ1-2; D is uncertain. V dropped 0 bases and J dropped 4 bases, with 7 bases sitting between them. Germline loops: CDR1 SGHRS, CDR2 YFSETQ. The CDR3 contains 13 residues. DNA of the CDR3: TGCGCCAGCAGCTTGGACGGTGCCTATGGCTACACCTTC. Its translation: CASSLDGAYGYTF.

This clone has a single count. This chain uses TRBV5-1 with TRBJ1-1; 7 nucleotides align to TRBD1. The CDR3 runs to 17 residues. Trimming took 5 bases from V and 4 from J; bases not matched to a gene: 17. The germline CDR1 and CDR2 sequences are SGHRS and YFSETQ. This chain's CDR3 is CASSNRQGWGGGTEAFF. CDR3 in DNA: TGCGCCAGCAGTAATAGACAGGGCTGGGGCGGGGGCACTGAAGCTTTCTTT.

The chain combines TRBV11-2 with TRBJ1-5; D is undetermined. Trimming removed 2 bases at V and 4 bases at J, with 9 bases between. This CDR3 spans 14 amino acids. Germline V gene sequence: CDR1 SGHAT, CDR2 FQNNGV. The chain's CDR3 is CASSLYGGNQPQHF. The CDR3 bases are TGTGCCAGCAGCTTATACGGCGGGAATCAGCCCCAGCATTTT.

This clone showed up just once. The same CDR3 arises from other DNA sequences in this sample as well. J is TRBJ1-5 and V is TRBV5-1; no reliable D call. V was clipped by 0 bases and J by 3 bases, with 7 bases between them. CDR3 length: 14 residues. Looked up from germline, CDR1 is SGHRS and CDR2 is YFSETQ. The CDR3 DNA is TGCGCCAGCAGCTTGGGGCAGCCCAATCAGCCCCAGCATTTT. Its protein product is CASSLGQPNQPQHF.

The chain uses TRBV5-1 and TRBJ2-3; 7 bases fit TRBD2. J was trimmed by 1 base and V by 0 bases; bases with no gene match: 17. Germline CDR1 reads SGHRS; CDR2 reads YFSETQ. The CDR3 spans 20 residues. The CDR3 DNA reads TGCGCCAGCAGCTTGGGTCGTGTGACTAGCCCCACCCGTGGCACAGATACGCAGTATTTT. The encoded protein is CASSLGRVTSPTRGTDTQYF. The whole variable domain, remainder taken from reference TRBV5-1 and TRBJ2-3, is KAGVTQTPRYLIKTRGQQVTLSCSPISGHRSVSWYQQTPGQGLQFLFEYFSETQRNKGNFPGRFSGRQFSNSRSEMNVSTLELGDSALYLCASSLGRVTSPTRGTDTQYFGPGTRLTVL.

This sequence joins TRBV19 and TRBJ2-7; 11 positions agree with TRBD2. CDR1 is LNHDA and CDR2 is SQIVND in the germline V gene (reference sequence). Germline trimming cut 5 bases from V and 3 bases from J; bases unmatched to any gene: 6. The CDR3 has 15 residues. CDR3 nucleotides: TGTGCCAGTAGTCAATTGGGACTAGCGGACTACGAGCAGTACTTC. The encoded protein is CASSQLGLADYEQYF. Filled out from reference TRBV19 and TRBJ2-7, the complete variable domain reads DGGITQSPKYLFRKEGQNVTLSCEQNLNHDAMYWYRQDPGQGLRLIYYSQIVNDFQKGDIAEGYSVSREKKESFPLTVTSAQKNPTAFYLCASSQLGLADYEQYFGPGTRLTVT.

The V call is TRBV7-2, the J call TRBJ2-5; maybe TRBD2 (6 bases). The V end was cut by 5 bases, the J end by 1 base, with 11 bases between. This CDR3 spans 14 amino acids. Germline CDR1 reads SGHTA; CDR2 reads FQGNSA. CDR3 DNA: TGTGCCAGCAGCACGGGGGTAATCCAAGAGACCCAGTACTTC. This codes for CASSTGVIQETQYF.

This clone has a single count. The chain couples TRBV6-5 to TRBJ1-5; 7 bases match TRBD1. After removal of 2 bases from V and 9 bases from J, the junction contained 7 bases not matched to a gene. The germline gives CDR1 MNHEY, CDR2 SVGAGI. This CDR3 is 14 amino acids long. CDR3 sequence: CASSYEGAGRPQHF. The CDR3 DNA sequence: TGTGCCAGCAGTTACGAGGGGGCTGGGAGGCCCCAGCATTTT.

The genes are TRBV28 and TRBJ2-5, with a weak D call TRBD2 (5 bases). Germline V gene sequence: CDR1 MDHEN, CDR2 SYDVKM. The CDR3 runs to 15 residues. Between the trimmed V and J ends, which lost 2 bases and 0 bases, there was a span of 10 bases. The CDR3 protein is CASSLPVANQETQYF. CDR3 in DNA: TGTGCCAGCAGTTTACCGGTAGCGAACCAAGAGACCCAGTACTTC.

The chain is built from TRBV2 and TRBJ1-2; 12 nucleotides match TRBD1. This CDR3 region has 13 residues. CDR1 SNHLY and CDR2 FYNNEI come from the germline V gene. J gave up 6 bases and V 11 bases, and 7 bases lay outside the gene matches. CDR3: CAGAGTGGDGYTF. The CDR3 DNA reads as TGTGCCGGCGCCGGGACAGGGGGCGATGGCTACACCTTC.

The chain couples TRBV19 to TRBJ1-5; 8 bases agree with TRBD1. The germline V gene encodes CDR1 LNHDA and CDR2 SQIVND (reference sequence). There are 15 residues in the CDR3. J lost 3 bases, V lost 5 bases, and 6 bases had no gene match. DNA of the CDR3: TGTGCCAGTAGTGTACAGGGGGTAACCAATCAGCCCCAGCATTTT. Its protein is CASSVQGVTNQPQHF.

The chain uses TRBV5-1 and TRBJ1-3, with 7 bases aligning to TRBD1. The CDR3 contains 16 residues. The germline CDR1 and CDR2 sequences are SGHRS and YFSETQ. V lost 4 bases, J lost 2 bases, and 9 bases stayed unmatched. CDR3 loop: CASSAAPGGTGNTIYF. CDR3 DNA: TGCGCCAGCAGCGCAGCCCCAGGGGGAACTGGAAACACCATATATTTT.

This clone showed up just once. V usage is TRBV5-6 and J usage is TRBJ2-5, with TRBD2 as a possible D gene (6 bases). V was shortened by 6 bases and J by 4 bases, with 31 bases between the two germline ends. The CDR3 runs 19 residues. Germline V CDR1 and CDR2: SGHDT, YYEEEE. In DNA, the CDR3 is TGTGCCAGCACCCTAAAGCTCCGGGAGCGGAGGGAAATTATAGAGACCCAGTACTTC. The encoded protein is CASTLKLRERREIIETQYF.

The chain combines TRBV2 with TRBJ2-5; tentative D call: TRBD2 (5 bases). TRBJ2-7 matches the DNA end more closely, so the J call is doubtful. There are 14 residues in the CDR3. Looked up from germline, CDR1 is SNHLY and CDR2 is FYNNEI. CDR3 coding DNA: TGTGCCAGCAGTGACTCATTGAGGGCCGCCGAGCAGTACTTC. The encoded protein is CASSDSLRAAEQYF.

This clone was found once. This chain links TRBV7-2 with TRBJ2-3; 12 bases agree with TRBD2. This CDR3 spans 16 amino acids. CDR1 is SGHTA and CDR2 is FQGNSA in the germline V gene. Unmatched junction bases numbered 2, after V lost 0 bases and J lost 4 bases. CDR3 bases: TGTGCCAGCAGCTTAGCCCGACTAGCGGGAGCAGATACGCAGTATTTT. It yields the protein CASSLARLAGADTQYF.

CDR3 in amino acids: CASSLRQGRETQYF. DNA of the CDR3: TGTGCCAGCAGCTTAAGGCAGGGTCGGGAGACCCAGTACTTC. The chain has TRBV13 and TRBJ2-5, with D possibly TRBD1 on 5 matching bases. This CDR3 spans 14 amino acids. Trimming took off 2 bases at V and 5 bases at J, with 12 bases between the two ends. The germline V gene has CDR1 PRHDT and CDR2 FYEKMQ (reference sequence).

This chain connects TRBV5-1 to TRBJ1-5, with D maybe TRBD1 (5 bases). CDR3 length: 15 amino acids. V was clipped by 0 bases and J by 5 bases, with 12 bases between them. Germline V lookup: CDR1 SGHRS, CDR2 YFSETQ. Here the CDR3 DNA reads TGCGCCAGCAGCTTGGAAGCAGGGAGAGATCAGCCCCAGCATTTT. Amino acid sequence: CASSLEAGRDQPQHF.

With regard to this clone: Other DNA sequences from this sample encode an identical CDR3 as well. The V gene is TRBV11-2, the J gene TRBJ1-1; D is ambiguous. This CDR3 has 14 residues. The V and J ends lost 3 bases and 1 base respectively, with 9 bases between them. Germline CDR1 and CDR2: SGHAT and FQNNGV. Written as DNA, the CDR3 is TGTGCCAGCAGCTTGTCGGGTGGGAACACTGAAGCTTTCTTT. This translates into CASSLSGGNTEAFF.